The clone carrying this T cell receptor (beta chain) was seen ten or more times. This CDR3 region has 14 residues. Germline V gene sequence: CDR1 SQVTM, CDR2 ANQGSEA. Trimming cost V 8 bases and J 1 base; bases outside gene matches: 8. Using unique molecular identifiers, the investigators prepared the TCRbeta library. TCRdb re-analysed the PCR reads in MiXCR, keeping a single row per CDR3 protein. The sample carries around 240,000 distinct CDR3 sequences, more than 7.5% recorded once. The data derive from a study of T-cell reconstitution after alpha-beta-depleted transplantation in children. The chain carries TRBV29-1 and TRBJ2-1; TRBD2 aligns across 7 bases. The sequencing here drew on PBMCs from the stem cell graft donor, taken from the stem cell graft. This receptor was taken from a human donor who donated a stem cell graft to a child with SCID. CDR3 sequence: CSFPSGGSYNEQFF. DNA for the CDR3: TGCAGCTTTCCTAGCGGTGGGTCCTACAATGAGCAGTTCTTC.